The 18 T cell receptor beta chains listed next were all sequenced from one sample in a study of blood T cell repertoires in COVID-19 (dated by TCRdb to the early 2020s). Libraries came from the immunoSEQ multiplex PCR assay. What TCRdb holds here is the immuneACCESS table cut down to in-frame rearrangements. Part of the clones is not present; checked against another copy, under half of the missing clones reflect an unresolved V gene, and the others are unexplained. Counted in this sample were 200,000 to 250,000 clones; 70% to 85% of them appeared once. Roughly 4% of the sample lies in the top ten. The sequenced material came from peripheral blood. These receptor sequences come from a middle-aged woman with active or convalescent COVID-19.

This sequence joins TRBV7-9 and TRBJ2-5, with TRBD2 identical over 11 bases. The CDR3 is made up of 15 amino acids. The V segment lost 6 bases and the J segment 3 bases; nucleotides outside the gene matches: 6. Germline V gene data show CDR1 as SEHNR and CDR2 as FQNEAQ (reference sequence). In DNA, the CDR3 is TGTGCCAGCAGTTTTAGCGGGGGGGCGGAAGAGACCCAGTACTTC. Amino acids: CASSFSGGAEETQYF.

About this clone: The sample holds other DNA sequences that translate to the same CDR3. The chain links TRBV5-8 to TRBJ2-2; maybe TRBD1 (6 bases). Trimming pared 0 bases from V and 5 bases from J, leaving 11 bases between. This CDR3 has 15 amino acids. From germline, CDR1 is SGHTS and CDR2 YDEGEE. The CDR3 reads CASSLARQGTGELFF. The CDR3 nucleotides read TGTGCCAGCAGCTTGGCTCGGCAGGGGACCGGGGAGCTGTTTTTT. Full variable domain (outside the CDR3, taken from reference TRBV5-8 and TRBJ2-2): EAGVTQSPTHLIKTRGQQATLRCSPISGHTSVYWYQQALGLGLQFLLWYDEGEERNRGNFPPRFSGRQFPNYSSELNVNALELEDSALYLCASSLARQGTGELFFGEGSRLTVL.

The chain is built from TRBV2 and TRBJ1-4, with D maybe TRBD1 (5 bases). V was shortened by 3 bases and J by 0 bases, with 11 bases between the two germline ends. The germline gives CDR1 SNHLY, CDR2 FYNNEI. The CDR3 has 16 residues. The CDR3 loop is CASSDRGSSTNEKLFF. CDR3 coding DNA: TGTGCCAGCAGTGACCGGGGGTCCTCAACTAATGAAAAACTGTTTTTT.

V usage is TRBV7-9 and J usage is TRBJ1-2; TRBD1 is a possible D gene (5 bases). Germline V gene sequence: CDR1 SEHNR, CDR2 FQNEAQ (reference sequence). Trimming stripped 5 bases from V and 1 base from J, with 11 bases between. The CDR3 is 14 amino acids. CDR3 in DNA: TGTGCCAGCAGCGATCCTGACAGTAACTATGGCTACACCTTC. As protein: CASSDPDSNYGYTF.

This chain connects TRBV2 to TRBJ2-2; D is ambiguous. Germline V gene lookup returns CDR1 SNHLY and CDR2 FYNNEI. V was trimmed by 4 bases and J by 1 base, leaving 4 bases between them. There are 13 residues in the CDR3. CDR3 region: CASSVQNTGELFF. Here the CDR3 DNA reads TGTGCCAGCAGTGTCCAGAACACCGGGGAGCTGTTTTTT.

The V and J genes are TRBV11-2 and TRBJ1-2; possibly TRBD1 for D (6 bases). The CDR3 is made up of 14 amino acids. Deletions cut 1 base from V and 8 bases from J, with 14 bases between. Germline CDR1 SGHAT, CDR2 FQNNGV. Written as DNA, the CDR3 is TGTGCCAGCAGCTTAGCCGACAGGCCAGCGGGCTACACCTTC. Translated: CASSLADRPAGYTF.

The chain has TRBV25-1 and TRBJ1-2; D is ambiguous. Germline V gives CDR1 MGHDK, CDR2 SYGVNS. V dropped 8 bases and J dropped 4 bases, with 14 bases sitting between them. This CDR3 is built from 13 residues. The CDR3: CASRADLRYGYTF. CDR3 bases: TGTGCCAGCCGCGCTGATCTTCGCTATGGCTACACCTTC.

V usage is TRBV9 and J usage is TRBJ2-1; 10 nucleotides match TRBD2. Germline CDR1 is SGDLS and CDR2 is YYNGEE. This CDR3 comprises 16 residues. Trimming at V came to 3 bases and at J to 7 bases, leaving 10 bases not matched to a gene. CDR3 region: CASSGLAGSPLNEQFF. For the CDR3, the DNA is TGTGCCAGCAGCGGACTAGCGGGTTCCCCCCTGAATGAGCAGTTCTTC. The full variable domain, in which reference TRBV9 and TRBJ2-1 provide the parts outside the CDR3, is DSGVTQTPKHLITATGQRVTLRCSPRSGDLSVYWYQQSLDQGLQFLIQYYNGEERAKGNILERFSAQQFPDLHSELNLSSLELGDSALYFCASSGLAGSPLNEQFFGPGTRLTVL.

This clone has only a few counts. The V call is TRBV28, the J call TRBJ1-1; TRBD1 might be the D (5 bases). V was clipped by 6 bases and J by 4 bases, with 12 bases between them. The length of the CDR3 is 13 residues. Germline-derived CDR1 and CDR2 are MDHEN and SYDVKM. CDR3 nucleotides: TGTGCCAGCAGCAGGGAAGGTAGCACTGAAGCTTTCTTT. Its translation is CASSREGSTEAFF.

The CDR3 reads CASSLGGGGAREQFF. In nucleotides, the CDR3 is TGTGCCAGCAGCTTGGGTGGCGGGGGGGCGCGTGAGCAGTTCTTC. The rearrangement links TRBV5-5 to TRBJ2-1; 9 bases are a match to TRBD2. With 0 bases clipped from V and 9 bases from J, the junction kept 7 bases outside the gene matches. CDR3 length equals 15 residues. Germline V CDR1 and CDR2: SGHKS, YYEKEE (reference sequence).

The chain couples TRBV18 to TRBJ2-3; the match to TRBD2 covers 11 bases. The CDR3 loop spans 16 amino acids. Germline CDR1 reads KGHSH; CDR2 reads LQKENI. The J segment lost 0 bases and the V segment lost 5 bases, leaving 4 bases of the junction unmatched. The CDR3 region is CASSSRTSGSTDTQYF. The CDR3 coding sequence is TGTGCCAGCTCATCCCGGACTAGCGGGAGCACAGATACGCAGTATTTT.

As to this clone: Other DNA sequences in the same sample also yield this CDR3. The genes are TRBV15 and TRBJ1-2; maybe TRBD1 (6 bases). The CDR3 length is 15 residues. Germline V gene lookup returns CDR1 LNHNV and CDR2 YYDKDF (reference sequence). The V gene lost 0 bases and the J gene lost 4 bases, with 12 bases spanning the gap. CDR3 coding DNA: TGTGCCACCAGCAGAGATACACAGGGCTCCTATGGCTACACCTTC. It encodes CATSRDTQGSYGYTF.

The chain uses TRBV7-9 and TRBJ1-5; TRBD1 is a possible D gene (5 bases). Trimming took 1 base from V and 8 from J, leaving 12 bases between them. Germline V lookup: CDR1 SEHNR, CDR2 FQNEAQ (reference sequence). The CDR3 has 14 residues. CDR3 region: CASSLGTGREPQHF. The DNA of the CDR3 is TGTGCCAGCAGCTTAGGAACAGGACGCGAGCCCCAGCATTTT.

The rearrangement uses TRBV9 and TRBJ2-5; no reliable D call. V was clipped by 2 bases and J by 7 bases, with 9 bases between them. Germline V CDR1 and CDR2: SGDLS, YYNGEE. The CDR3 loop spans 12 amino acids. The CDR3, as DNA: TGTGCCAGCAGCGTTGATCAGGTGACCCAGTACTTC. Translated: CASSVDQVTQYF.

The V and J genes are TRBV18 and TRBJ1-6; 7 positions agree with TRBD1. The CDR3 runs to 14 residues. Per germline, CDR1 KGHSH and CDR2 LQKENI. Trimming removed 5 bases from V and 10 bases from J; junction bases left unmatched: 8. CDR3 protein: CASSEQGSESPLHF. The CDR3 coding sequence is TGTGCCAGCTCAGAACAGGGGTCTGAATCACCCCTCCACTTT.

This chain uses TRBV28 with TRBJ1-4; 7 bases agree with TRBD1. This CDR3 is 14 amino acids long. V shed 3 bases, J shed 6 bases, and the junction held 4 bases outside the gene matches. Germline V gene data show CDR1 as MDHEN and CDR2 as SYDVKM. CDR3 loop: CASSFDREDEKLFF. The CDR3 nucleotides are TGTGCCAGCAGTTTCGACAGGGAGGATGAAAAACTGTTTTTT.

The chain recombines TRBV10-2 with TRBJ1-6; 9 positions match TRBD1. Germline loops: CDR1 WSHSY, CDR2 SAAADI. The CDR3 contains 13 residues. The trim removed 8 bases at V and 10 bases at J, leaving 6 bases unmatched. CDR3 loop: CASHRGPDSPLHF. CDR3 nucleotide sequence: TGCGCCAGCCACAGGGGGCCGGACTCACCCCTCCACTTT.

The chain has TRBV3-1 (or the pseudogene TRBV3-2) and TRBJ2-5, with TRBD1 matching over 8 bases. The germline V gene encodes CDR1 LGHDT and CDR2 YNNKEL (reference sequence). Germline trimming cut 4 bases from V and 4 bases from J; bases unmatched to any gene: 11. CDR3 length: 16 residues. The CDR3, as DNA: TGTGCCAGCAGCCGAGCCGGACAGGGTAGGGGAGAGACCCAGTACTTC. Translated: CASSRAGQGRGETQYF.